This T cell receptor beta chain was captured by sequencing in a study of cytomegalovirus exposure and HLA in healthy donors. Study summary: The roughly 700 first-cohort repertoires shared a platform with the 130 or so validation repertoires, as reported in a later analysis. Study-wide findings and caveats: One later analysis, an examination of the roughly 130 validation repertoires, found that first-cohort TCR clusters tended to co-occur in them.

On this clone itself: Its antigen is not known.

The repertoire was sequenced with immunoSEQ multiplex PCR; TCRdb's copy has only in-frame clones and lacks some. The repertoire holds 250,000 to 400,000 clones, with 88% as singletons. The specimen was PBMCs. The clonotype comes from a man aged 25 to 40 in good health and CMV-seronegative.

The CDR3 is CASSPTGFEQFF. The CDR3 DNA is TGTGCCAGTAGCCCTACGGGGTTCGAACAGTTCTTC. V is TRBV19 and J is TRBJ2-1; D is possibly TRBD2 (5 bases). The CDR3 runs 12 residues. The V gene lost 6 bases and the J gene lost 13 bases, with 16 bases spanning the gap. Germline CDR1 and CDR2: LNHDA and SQIVND (reference sequence).